The rows below give T cell receptor beta chains drawn from one sample of a study of blood T cells in healthy people across ages. TCRdb processed the 5' RACE reads anew with MiXCR; each CDR3 protein has one entry. Of just under 900,000 distinct CDR3 sequences in the sample, around 26% were seen once. Sample: blood. The receptor source for this set is a woman older than 75 in good health. CDR3s include the opening cysteine and the closing phenylalanine or tryptophan. Each record gives: CDR3 length, V gene, D gene, J gene, clone size, CDR3 protein, CDR3 DNA. The D gene is left open where the match is weak. The size entry is marked missing in some rows and otherwise reads once, few, many or a size class.

17	TRBV4-3	NA	TRBJ2-3	NA	CASSQEGLPTSTDTQYF	TGCGCCAGCAGCCAAGAAGGCCTACCAACTAGCACAGATACGCAGTATTTT
15	TRBV7-2	TRBD1	TRBJ2-1	many	CASSQRQGSYNEQFF	TGTGCCAGCAGCCAGAGACAGGGATCCTACAATGAGCAGTTCTTC
12	TRBV7-2	NA	TRBJ1-6	NA	CACSVYNSPPHF	TGTGCCTGCAGCGTGTATAATTCACCCCCCCACTTT
17	TRBV7-8	NA	TRBJ1-5	NA	CASSLAGRQISNQPQHF	TGTGCCAGCAGCTTAGCGGGAAGACAGATTAGCAATCAGCCCCAGCATTTT
15	TRBV5-1	NA	TRBJ1-1	many	CASRTGDGARTEAFF	TGCGCCAGCAGGACGGGAGATGGAGCCCGAACTGAAGCTTTCTTT
17	TRBV4-3	NA	TRBJ2-3	many	CASSQGTGVSGTDTQYF	TGCGCCAGCAGCCAAGGGACGGGGGTTTCTGGCACAGATACGCAGTATTTT
17	TRBV7-9	TRBD2	TRBJ2-1	many	CASSLGRGASGSGEQFF	TGTGCCAGCAGCTTAGGCCGAGGGGCTAGCGGGTCCGGGGAGCAGTTCTTC
14	TRBV6-5	NA	TRBJ1-2	many	CASSSPYTRYGYTF	TGTGCCAGCAGTTCCCCTTATACCCGATATGGCTACACCTTC
15	TRBV7-8	NA	TRBJ1-2	few	CASSGLRGKNYGYTF	TGTGCCAGCAGTGGATTGCGAGGGAAGAACTATGGCTACACCTTC
14	TRBV7-2	NA	TRBJ2-1	many	CASSHGGRRNEQFF	TGTGCCAGCAGTCATGGGGGTCGGAGGAATGAGCAGTTCTTC
17	TRBV7-9	TRBD1	TRBJ1-2	NA	CASSPRTGKRANYGYTF	TGTGCCAGCAGCCCCCGGACAGGGAAGAGAGCTAACTATGGCTACACCTTC
20	TRBV19	NA	TRBJ1-5	NA	CASGPRGAGVNRRSNQPQHF	TGTGCCAGTGGTCCCCGAGGGGCAGGGGTCAATCGGCGTAGCAATCAGCCCCAGCATTTT
15	TRBV7-2	NA	TRBJ2-5	many	CASSKLWGSQETQYF	TGTGCCAGCAGCAAACTCTGGGGATCGCAAGAGACCCAGTACTTC
13	TRBV12-3/TRBV12-4	NA	TRBJ2-1	NA	CASSFAGSNEQFF	TGTGCCAGCAGTTTTGCAGGCAGTAATGAGCAGTTCTTC
13	TRBV5-6	NA	TRBJ2-7	few	CASSLQGFYEQYF	TGTGCCAGCAGCTTACAGGGTTTCTACGAGCAGTACTTC
15	TRBV15	NA	TRBJ1-5	NA	CATSRVGSSNQPQHF	TGTGCCACCAGCAGAGTAGGAAGTAGCAATCAGCCCCAGCATTTT
15	TRBV29-1	NA	TRBJ2-7	many	CSVEGRPGRTYEQYF	TGCAGCGTTGAAGGACGGCCAGGTCGAACCTACGAGCAGTACTTC
11	TRBV29-1	NA	TRBJ1-4	few	CSVVTNEKLFF	TGCAGCGTTGTGACTAATGAAAAACTGTTTTTT
15	TRBV28	TRBD1	TRBJ2-7	many	CASSLGGTGLYEQYF	TGTGCCAGCAGCCTAGGGGGGACAGGGTTATACGAGCAGTACTTC
18	TRBV4-3	TRBD2	TRBJ2-3	NA	CASSQEAQLAVGTDTQYF	TGCGCCAGCAGCCAAGAGGCACAACTAGCGGTCGGCACAGATACGCAGTATTTT